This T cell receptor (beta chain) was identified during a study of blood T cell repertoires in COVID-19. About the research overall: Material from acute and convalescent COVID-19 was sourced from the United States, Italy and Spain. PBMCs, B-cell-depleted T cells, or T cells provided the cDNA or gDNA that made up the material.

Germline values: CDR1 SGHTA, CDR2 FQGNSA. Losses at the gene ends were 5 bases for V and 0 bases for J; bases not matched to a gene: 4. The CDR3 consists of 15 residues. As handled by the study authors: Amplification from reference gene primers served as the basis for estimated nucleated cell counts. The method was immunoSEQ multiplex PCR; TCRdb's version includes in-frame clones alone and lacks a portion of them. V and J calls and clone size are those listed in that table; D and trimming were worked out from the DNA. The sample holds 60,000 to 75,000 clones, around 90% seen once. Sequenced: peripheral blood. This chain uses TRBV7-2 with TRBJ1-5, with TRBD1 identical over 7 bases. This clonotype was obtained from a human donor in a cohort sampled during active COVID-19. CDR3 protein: CASSPGTDSNQPQHF. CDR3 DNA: TGTGCCAGCAGCCCCGGGACAGATAGCAATCAGCCCCAGCATTTT.